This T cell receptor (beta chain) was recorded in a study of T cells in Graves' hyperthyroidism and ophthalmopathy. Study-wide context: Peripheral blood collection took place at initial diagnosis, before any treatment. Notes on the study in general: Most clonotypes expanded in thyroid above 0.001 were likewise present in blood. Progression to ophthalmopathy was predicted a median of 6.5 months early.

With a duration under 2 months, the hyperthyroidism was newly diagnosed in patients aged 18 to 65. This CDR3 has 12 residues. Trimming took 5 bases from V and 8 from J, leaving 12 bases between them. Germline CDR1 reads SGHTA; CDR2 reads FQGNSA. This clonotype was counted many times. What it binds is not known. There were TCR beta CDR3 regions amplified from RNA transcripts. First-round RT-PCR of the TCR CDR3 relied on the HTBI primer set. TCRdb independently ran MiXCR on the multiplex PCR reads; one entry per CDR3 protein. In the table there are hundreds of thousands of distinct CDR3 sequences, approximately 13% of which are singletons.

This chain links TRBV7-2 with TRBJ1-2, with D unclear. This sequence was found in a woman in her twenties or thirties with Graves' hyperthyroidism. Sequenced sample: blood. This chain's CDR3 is CASSDDIGGYTF. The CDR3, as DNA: TGTGCCAGCAGCGATGACATAGGAGGCTACACCTTC.